This T cell receptor (beta chain) emerged from a study of shared clonotypes between healthy human individuals. The naive CD8 subset, CD45RO-negative cells positively selected for CCR7, excluded terminally differentiated effector memory CD45RA+ cells. In its sample, this clone was seen once. The repertoire was sequenced with immunoSEQ multiplex PCR; TCRdb's copy has only in-frame clones and lacks some. The sample consists of about 2.1 million clones, around 93% of them appearing once. In germline, CDR1 is LGHNA, CDR2 YSLEER. Trimming at V came to 2 bases and at J to 8 bases, leaving 6 bases not matched to a gene. The CDR3 spans 15 residues.

This sequence was found in a man between 18 and 35 years old in good health. Some clones in this sample may be carry-over from other donors' samples. The J gene is TRBJ1-4, the V gene TRBV4-3; 9 bases fit TRBD1. The specimen sequenced was naive CD8+ T cells from PBMCs. The CDR3 loop reads CASSQYGTGFEKLFF. The CDR3 DNA is TGCGCCAGCAGCCAATACGGGACAGGGTTCGAAAAACTGTTTTTT.